This TCR beta chain comes out of a study of OX40 agonist ivuxolimab in advanced cancers. Study overall: An agonistic human IgG2 monoclonal antibody against OX40 (CD134) was given. 30% to 40% of patients had received prior checkpoint inhibitor therapy.

This clone has only one observation. One junction end disagrees with the germline gene, perhaps due to a read error. The CDR3 totals 16 residues. Germline V gene data show CDR1 as MNHNS and CDR2 as SASEGT. Repertoires were generated with immunoSEQ multiplex PCR, while TCRdb's copy carries only in-frame clones and drops some. The repertoire holds about 14,000 clones, about four fifths seen once, with less than 15% in the top ten. The TCR sequence derives from an adult with an advanced solid tumor such as melanoma, head and neck, liver or kidney cancer. The gene calls are TRBV6-1 and TRBJ2-6, with no clear D. Sequences were derived from CD4+ or CD8+ T cells sorted from blood, sampled in a trial of the OX40 agonist ivuxolimab. The chain's CDR3 is CAISESFGSGANVLTF. CDR3 sequence (DNA): TGTGCCATCAGTGAGTCCTTCGGGTCTGGGGCCAACGTCCTGACTTTC.